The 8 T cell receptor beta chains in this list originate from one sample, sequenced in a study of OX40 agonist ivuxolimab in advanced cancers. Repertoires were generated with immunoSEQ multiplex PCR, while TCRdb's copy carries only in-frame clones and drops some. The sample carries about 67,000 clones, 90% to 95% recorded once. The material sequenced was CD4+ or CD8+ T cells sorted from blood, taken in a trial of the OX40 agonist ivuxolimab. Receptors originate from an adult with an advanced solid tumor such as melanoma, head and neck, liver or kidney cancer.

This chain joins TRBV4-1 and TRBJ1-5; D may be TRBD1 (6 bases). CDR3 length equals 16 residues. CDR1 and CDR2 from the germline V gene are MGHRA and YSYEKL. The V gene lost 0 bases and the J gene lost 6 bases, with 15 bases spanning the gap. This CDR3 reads CASSQDPPGVSQPQHF. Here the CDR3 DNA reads TGCGCCAGCAGCCAAGATCCTCCAGGGGTAAGTCAGCCCCAGCATTTT.

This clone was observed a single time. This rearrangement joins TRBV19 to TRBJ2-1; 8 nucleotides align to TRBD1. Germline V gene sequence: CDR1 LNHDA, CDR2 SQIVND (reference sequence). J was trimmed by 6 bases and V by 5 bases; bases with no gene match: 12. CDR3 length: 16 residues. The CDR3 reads CASSFRDRSNFNEQFF. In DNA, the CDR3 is TGTGCCAGTAGTTTCCGGGACAGGTCTAATTTCAATGAGCAGTTCTTC.

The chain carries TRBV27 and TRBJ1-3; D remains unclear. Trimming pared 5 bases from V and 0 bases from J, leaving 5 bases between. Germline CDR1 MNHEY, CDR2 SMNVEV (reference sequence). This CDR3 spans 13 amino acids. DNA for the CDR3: TGTGCCAGCAGTCCCCGCTCTGGAAACACCATATATTTT. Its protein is CASSPRSGNTIYF.

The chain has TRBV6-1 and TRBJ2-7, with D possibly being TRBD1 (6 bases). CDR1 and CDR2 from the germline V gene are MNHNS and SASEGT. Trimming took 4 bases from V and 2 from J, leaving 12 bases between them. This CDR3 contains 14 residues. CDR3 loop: CASSGGTRTYEQYF. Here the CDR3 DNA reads TGTGCCAGCAGTGGAGGGACACGAACCTACGAGCAGTACTTC.

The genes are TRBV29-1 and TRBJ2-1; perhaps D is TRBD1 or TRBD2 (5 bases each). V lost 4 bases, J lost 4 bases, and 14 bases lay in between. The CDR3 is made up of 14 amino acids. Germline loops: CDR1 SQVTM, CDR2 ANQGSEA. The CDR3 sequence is CSVGAGTAYNEQFF. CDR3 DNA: TGCAGCGTTGGGGCCGGGACGGCTTACAATGAGCAGTTCTTC.

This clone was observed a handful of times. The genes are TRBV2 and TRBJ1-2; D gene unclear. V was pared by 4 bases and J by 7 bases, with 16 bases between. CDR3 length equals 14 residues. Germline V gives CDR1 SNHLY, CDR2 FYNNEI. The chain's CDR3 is CASSAVSGAFGYTF. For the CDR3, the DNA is TGTGCCAGCAGTGCCGTCTCGGGTGCGTTTGGCTACACCTTC.

CDR3 sequence reads: CASSTIVVRDRAREQYF. CDR3 in DNA: TGTGCCAGTAGTACAATTGTAGTCAGGGACAGGGCTCGGGAGCAGTACTTC. The chain carries TRBV19 and TRBJ2-7; 9 nucleotides align to TRBD1. Per the germline V gene, CDR1 is LNHDA and CDR2 is SQIVND (reference sequence). V trimming: 4 bases; J trimming: 7 bases; junction bases outside the gene matches: 17. This CDR3 spans 17 amino acids.

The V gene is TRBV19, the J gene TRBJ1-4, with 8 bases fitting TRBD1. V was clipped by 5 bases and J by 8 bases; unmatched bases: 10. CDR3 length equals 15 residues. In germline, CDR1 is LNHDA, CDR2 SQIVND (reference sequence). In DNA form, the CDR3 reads TGTGCCAGTAGTTCCCCTACAGGGGGACGAGAAAAACTGTTTTTT. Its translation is CASSSPTGGREKLFF.